This T cell receptor beta chain was recorded in a study of CD8 T cells in ankylosing spondylitis. Study-level results: The study identified a TCR beta motif of under ten highly homologous variants that appeared characteristic of ankylosing spondylitis blood.

Quantitative molecular-barcoded 5'-RACE generated the TCR beta libraries. TCRdb re-analysed the 5' RACE reads in MiXCR, keeping a single row per CDR3 protein. The top ten hold 6% to 8.5% of the sample, which has under 300,000 distinct CDR3 sequences, about 11% seen once. In germline, CDR1 is SGHRS, CDR2 YFSETQ. Trimming stripped 0 bases from V and 7 bases from J, with 9 bases between. The CDR3 has 13 residues. Worth noting for this clonotype: Its target is not known.

V and J are TRBV5-1 and TRBJ2-3; unclear D gene. Sample: blood, either unsorted or a sorted T cell fraction (not recorded which). This clonotype originated in a male donor with ankylosing spondylitis or in good health (not recorded which). CDR3 in amino acids: CASSLGMGNTQYF. In nucleotides, the CDR3 is TGCGCCAGCAGCTTGGGAATGGGAAATACGCAGTATTTT.